The clone carrying this T cell receptor (beta chain) was observed a few times. The target antigen is unknown. The germline CDR1 and CDR2 sequences are ENHRY and SYGVKD. The CDR3 covers 13 residues. The V and J ends lost 8 bases and 1 base respectively, with 10 bases between them. TCRdb reprocessed the reads via MiXCR and lists one record per CDR3 protein. The sample gives a few hundred thousand distinct CDR3 sequences, 15% to 20% of which show up once; approximately 12% is in the top ten. The data belong to a study of T cell repertoires in cytomegalovirus infection. As for the study in general: Public TCR beta signature analysis indicated the presence of both CMV infection and matching HLA type. The study's findings and limits: In two of eight donors, the top clonotype was HLA-C-restricted CMV-specific. Identification of carriers of CMV plus the relevant HLA was performed using cumulative public TCR beta family frequency.

The chain is built from TRBV10-3 and TRBJ2-3; D perhaps matches TRBD1 (5 bases). The TCR sequence derives from a human donor in good health (CMV status not recorded). Some clones in this sample may be carry-over from other donors' samples. Sequences were obtained from PBMCs. Written as DNA, the CDR3 is TGTGCCATCTCAGGGCTGGGCACAGATACGCAGTATTTT. This codes for CAISGLGTDTQYF.